This paragraph covers one T cell receptor (beta chain) sequence. Its cognate antigen is unknown. The data derive from a study of T cell responses to AZD1222 COVID-19 vaccine. Points from the study as a whole: Only a handful of people who got AZD1222 tested seropositive at baseline.

Some second doses came at about 4 weeks and others at about 12 weeks; these were pooled. Method: immunoSEQ multiplex PCR; TCRdb's copy keeps in-frame clones and lacks some. The sample yields about 100,000 clones, around 87% seen once. This CDR3 spans 15 amino acids. Trimming shortened V by 0 bases and J by 4 bases, and 12 bases separated the two germline ends. Germline V lookup: CDR1 SGHTA, CDR2 FQGNSA. The sequenced sample was peripheral blood, obtained 28 days after the second AZD1222 dose. The receptor comes from an adult who received the AZD1222 COVID-19 vaccine. The chain couples TRBV7-2 to TRBJ2-5; no reliable D call. The CDR3 reads CASSLAFPKGETQYF. In DNA, the CDR3 is TGTGCCAGCAGCTTAGCTTTTCCAAAGGGAGAGACCCAGTACTTC.